This T cell receptor (beta chain) is drawn from a study of identical twins. Remarks on this clonotype: Its antigen remains unidentified.

A universal primer site came from template switching; cDNA carried unique molecular identifiers. A single record per CDR3 protein comes from TCRdb applying MiXCR to the 5' RACE reads. The sample contains approximately 530,000 distinct CDR3 sequences, approximately 20% of which appear only once. Broader study findings: Conclusions were based on cross-sectional statistical analysis, without following the same donors. Modeled out-of-frame TCR alpha sharing in monozygotic twins fell below observed levels. Cord blood beta clonotypes that were abundant carried fewer insertions, and memory repertoires showed no such trend.

These data were also filed under a second study, of yellow fever vaccine responses in identical twins.

Sequencing was performed on CD4+ T cells sorted from blood. The receptor comes from a woman between 18 and 29 years old in good health.

Written as DNA, the CDR3 is TGTGCCAGCCGCCCAGGGGCGGTAGTTAATGAGCAGTTCTTC. Protein product: CASRPGAVVNEQFF. The rearrangement uses TRBV6-1 and TRBJ2-1; a weak D match, TRBD1 (6 bases). The V and J ends lost 8 bases and 7 bases respectively, with 18 bases between them. Germline CDR1 is MNHNS and CDR2 is SASEGT. This CDR3 has 14 residues.